The 28 T cell receptor beta chains reported below all come from one sample, sequenced in a study of T cells in Graves' hyperthyroidism and ophthalmopathy. There were TCR beta CDR3 regions amplified from RNA transcripts. The TCR CDR3 first-round RT-PCR relied on the HTBI primer set. TCRdb passed the multiplex PCR reads through MiXCR, listing each CDR3 protein once. Here the sample spans hundreds of thousands of distinct CDR3 sequences, around 15% being singletons. Source material: blood. The receptor source for this set is a woman aged 55-75 years with Graves' ophthalmopathy.

This clonotype was counted at least ten times. The chain employs TRBV18 and TRBJ2-2; D gene ambiguous. The germline V and J ends were trimmed by 3 bases and 1 base, with 9 bases remaining between them. There are 15 residues in the CDR3. CDR1 and CDR2 from the germline V gene are KGHSH and LQKENI. CDR3 nucleotides: TGTGCCAGCTCACCTGCGGCTGGGAACACCGGGGAGCTGTTTTTT. Translated, it gives CASSPAAGNTGELFF. Together with reference TRBV18 and TRBJ2-2, the CDR3 gives the full variable domain: NAGVMQNPRHLVRRRGQEARLRCSPMKGHSHVYWYRQLPEEGLKFMVYLQKENIIDESGMPKERFSAEFPKEGPSILRIQQVVRGDSAAYFCASSPAAGNTGELFFGEGSRLTVL.

A few counts support this clonotype. The chain uses TRBV28 and TRBJ2-7; no firm D call. The CDR3 has 11 residues. Trimming took off 6 bases at V and 7 bases at J, with 10 bases between the two ends. Germline V CDR1 and CDR2: MDHEN, SYDVKM. The DNA for the CDR3 is TGTGCCAGCAGGATAGGGTGGGAGCAGTACTTC. Its protein is CASRIGWEQYF.

This clonotype was recorded many times. V gene TRBV3-1 combines with J gene TRBJ1-6; D uncertain. The length of the CDR3 is 13 residues. Looked up from germline, CDR1 is LGHDT and CDR2 is YNNKEL (reference sequence). V was shortened by 4 bases and J by 7 bases, with 8 bases between the two germline ends. The CDR3 region is CASSPPGNSPLHF. The CDR3 nucleotides read TGTGCCAGCAGCCCCCCTGGCAATTCACCCCTCCACTTT. The full variable domain, its missing parts supplied by reference TRBV3-1 and TRBJ1-6, is DTAVSQTPKYLVTQMGNDKSIKCEQNLGHDTMYWYKQDSKKFLKIMFSYNNKELIINETVPNRFSPKSPDKAHLNLHINSLELGDSAVYFCASSPPGNSPLHFGNGTRLTVT.

Ten or more counts support this clonotype. V usage is TRBV12-5 and J usage is TRBJ1-1; perhaps TRBD1 as D (6 bases). Trimming removed 0 bases at V and 4 bases at J, with 21 bases between. The CDR3 sequence is 18 residues long. Per germline, CDR1 LGHNT and CDR2 FRNRAP. Here the CDR3 DNA reads TGTGCTAGTGGTTTGGTACCCGGACGGGGGACATTGGGCACTGAAGCTTTCTTT. Translation: CASGLVPGRGTLGTEAFF.

DNA of the CDR3: TGTGCCAGCAGACGGACTAGCGGGGTTAGCACAGATACGCAGTATTTT. Translated: CASRRTSGVSTDTQYF. The chain carries TRBV28 and TRBJ2-3; 12 bases agree with TRBD2. The V and J ends lost 6 bases and 0 bases, in that order; junction bases with no gene match: 4. Germline V CDR1 and CDR2: MDHEN, SYDVKM. This CDR3 is built from 16 residues.

This clonotype occurred a few times. The J gene is TRBJ2-5, the V gene TRBV28; 9 bases line up with TRBD1. CDR1 is MDHEN, CDR2 SYDVKM, per germline. The ends lost 8 bases at V and 5 bases at J; junction bases unmatched: 9. The CDR3 has 14 residues. The DNA of the CDR3 is TGTGCCAGCGGGGGGACAGGGAGGATGGAGACCCAGTACTTC. Translation gives CASGGTGRMETQYF.

The chain employs TRBV20-1 and TRBJ2-2; perhaps TRBD1 as D (6 bases). The V gene lost 3 bases and the J gene lost 5 bases, with 16 bases spanning the gap. This CDR3 has 15 residues. From germline, CDR1 is DFQATT and CDR2 SNEGSKA (reference sequence). The CDR3 region has the DNA TGCAGTGCTAGGGACCCCAGGGGTGGGACCGGGGAGCTGTTTTTT. Encoded protein: CSARDPRGGTGELFF.

This clonotype was recorded a few times. The chain employs TRBV6-1 and TRBJ2-6; D remains ambiguous. Deletions cut 4 bases from V and 2 bases from J, with 12 bases between. In germline, CDR1 is MNHNS, CDR2 SASEGT. This CDR3 comprises 16 residues. The CDR3 loop reads CASSAPVSAGANVLTF. The CDR3 region has the DNA TGTGCCAGCAGTGCCCCAGTCAGCGCTGGGGCCAACGTCCTGACTTTC.

The rearrangement uses TRBV20-1 and TRBJ1-1, with D unresolved. V lost 6 bases and J 0 bases, leaving 17 bases between the germline ends. Germline CDR1 DFQATT, CDR2 SNEGSKA (reference sequence). The CDR3 runs to 15 residues. The CDR3 coding sequence is TGCAGTGCCCCGAAGACTCAGAACATGAACACTGAAGCTTTCTTT. This codes for CSAPKTQNMNTEAFF.

The rearrangement uses TRBV4-1 and TRBJ1-1; D is unclear. V lost 0 bases and J lost 0, with 5 bases in between. Looked up from germline, CDR1 is MGHRA and CDR2 is YSYEKL. The CDR3 runs 14 residues. In DNA, the CDR3 is TGCGCCAGCAGCCAAGATCCCATGAACACTGAAGCTTTCTTT. Its protein product is CASSQDPMNTEAFF.

This clonotype was picked up a small number of times. The chain combines TRBV6-5 with TRBJ2-5, with a weak D call TRBD2 (6 bases). The CDR3 is 17 residues long. Trimming removed 0 bases from V and 1 base from J, with 15 bases in between. Germline V gene lookup returns CDR1 MNHEY and CDR2 SVGAGI. The CDR3 here is CASSYSVPAGVQETQYF. DNA of the CDR3: TGTGCCAGCAGTTACTCAGTTCCAGCGGGCGTCCAAGAGACCCAGTACTTC.

Points on this clonotype: A read error may be the cause here, since a much bigger clone is one base away. The chain links TRBV6-5 to TRBJ1-1, with D uncertain. The CDR3 sequence is 14 residues long. Trimming cost V 4 bases and J 3 bases, with 12 bases left between them. In germline, CDR1 is MNHEY, CDR2 SVGAGI. The CDR3 region has the DNA TGTGCCAGCAGTTTGCGACGGTGGGACACTGAAGCTTTCTTT. As protein: CASSLRRWDTEAFF.

V usage is TRBV6-1 and J usage is TRBJ1-4; TRBD1 aligns across 7 bases. In germline, CDR1 is MNHNS, CDR2 SASEGT. Trimming cost V 5 bases and J 8 bases; bases outside gene matches: 14. The CDR3 is 16 residues long. The CDR3 coding sequence is TGTGCCAGCAGTTCCCACCACCGGGACAGCGGGGAAAAACTGTTTTTT. Its translation is CASSSHHRDSGEKLFF.

This rearrangement joins TRBV5-5 to TRBJ1-2, with a weak D call TRBD1 (5 bases). V lost 0 bases and J 2 bases, leaving 11 bases between the germline ends. This CDR3 is 15 amino acids long. Germline V lookup: CDR1 SGHKS, CDR2 YYEKEE (reference sequence). The CDR3 coding sequence is TGTGCCAGCAGCTTGGCGGGGACGGTGAACTATGGCTACACCTTC. The encoded protein is CASSLAGTVNYGYTF.

This clonotype was counted many times. V and J are TRBV14 and TRBJ2-5; D possibly corresponds to TRBD2 (6 bases). CDR3 length equals 16 residues. V lost 4 bases to trimming and J lost 4 bases, with 19 bases between them. The germline V gene encodes CDR1 SGHDN and CDR2 FVKESK. CDR3 in DNA: TGTGCCAGCAGCCGAGGTTACCGGGAGAATGGAGAGACCCAGTACTTC. Translation: CASSRGYRENGETQYF. Drawing the rest from reference TRBV14 and TRBJ2-5, the complete variable domain is EAGVTQFPSHSVIEKGQTVTLRCDPISGHDNLYWYRRVMGKEIKFLLHFVKESKQDESGMPNNRFLAERTGGTYSTLKVQPAELEDSGVYFCASSRGYRENGETQYFGPGTRLLVL.

This clonotype came up many times. The chain has TRBV27 and TRBJ2-1; TRBD2 aligns across 9 bases. The CDR3 extends over 20 amino acids. Unmatched junction bases numbered 16, after V lost 0 bases and J lost 4 bases. Germline V gene lookup returns CDR1 MNHEY and CDR2 SMNVEV (reference sequence). The CDR3 DNA sequence: TGTGCCAGCAGTTTATCGATTGGGGGGGAAGGGCTAGCGGGGTACAATGAGCAGTTCTTC. Protein: CASSLSIGGEGLAGYNEQFF.

This clonotype was counted at least ten times. The gene calls are TRBV29-1 and TRBJ2-5, with 10 bases identical to TRBD1. V lost 6 bases to trimming and J lost 1 base; unmatched junction nucleotides: 2. Germline CDR1 SQVTM, CDR2 ANQGSEA. The CDR3 totals 13 residues. The CDR3 coding sequence is TGCAGCGTCCGGGACAGGGGCCAAGAGACCCAGTACTTC. Protein product: CSVRDRGQETQYF.

This clonotype was observed a few times. The J gene is TRBJ2-2, the V gene TRBV10-1; 12 positions agree with TRBD1. In germline, CDR1 is WNHNN, CDR2 SYGVQD (reference sequence). The CDR3 has 16 residues. The V segment lost 6 bases and the J segment 7 bases; nucleotides outside the gene matches: 9. The CDR3 sequence: CASSTTGQGAGGELFF. In nucleotides, the CDR3 is TGCGCCAGCAGCACAACGGGACAGGGGGCAGGCGGGGAGCTGTTTTTT.

This clonotype was counted ten times or more. The chain recombines TRBV28 with TRBJ1-3; D unresolved. V was shortened by 9 bases and J by 4 bases, with 4 bases between the two germline ends. This CDR3 is 10 amino acids long. CDR1 is MDHEN and CDR2 is SYDVKM in the germline V gene. The CDR3 bases are TGTGCCAGTTTCGGAAACACCATATATTTT. Translating it yields CASFGNTIYF.

The rearrangement links TRBV24-1 to TRBJ2-1, with TRBD2 matching 7 bases. This CDR3 has 13 amino acids. The ends lost 7 bases at V and 8 bases at J; junction bases unmatched: 7. CDR1 is KGHDR, CDR2 SFDVKD, per germline. The CDR3 here is CATRGEGWDEQFF. DNA of the CDR3: TGTGCCACCAGGGGGGAGGGATGGGATGAGCAGTTCTTC.

This clonotype was recorded many times. V and J are TRBV2 and TRBJ2-1, with D maybe TRBD1 (5 bases). Germline V gene sequence: CDR1 SNHLY, CDR2 FYNNEI. This CDR3 has 14 residues. Trimming took off 4 bases at V and 8 bases at J, with 15 bases between the two ends. CDR3 in amino acids: CASSGQGPPDEQFF. CDR3 in DNA: TGTGCCAGCAGTGGGCAGGGCCCCCCGGATGAGCAGTTCTTC.

V gene TRBV12-3 or TRBV12-4 combines with J gene TRBJ2-2, with TRBD1 matching 11 bases. The CDR3 consists of 14 residues. V shed 6 bases, J shed 3 bases, and the junction held 0 bases outside the gene matches. The CDR3 DNA follows: TGTGCCAGCAGGGGACAGGGGGACACCGGGGAGCTGTTTTTT. Protein: CASRGQGDTGELFF.

V is TRBV20-1 and J is TRBJ2-5; 8 bases line up with TRBD2. The CDR3 runs 13 residues. Trimming removed 3 bases from V and 1 base from J; junction bases left unmatched: 1. The germline CDR1 and CDR2 sequences are DFQATT and SNEGSKA (reference sequence). CDR3 sequence reads: CSASGRAQETQYF. The CDR3 coding sequence is TGCAGTGCTAGCGGGAGGGCCCAAGAGACCCAGTACTTC.

This clonotype appeared many times. The chain is built from TRBV3-1 and TRBJ2-1; weak D call: TRBD1 (7 bases). V was cut by 2 bases and J by 5 bases, with 16 bases left in between. CDR1 is LGHDT and CDR2 is YNNKEL in the germline V gene (reference sequence). The CDR3 is 16 residues long. CDR3 protein: CASSQLADRFDNEQFF. CDR3 bases: TGTGCCAGCAGCCAATTAGCGGACAGGTTCGACAATGAGCAGTTCTTC.

A few counts support this clonotype. The chain employs TRBV6-1 and TRBJ2-3; D is possibly TRBD2 (6 bases). V was cut by 2 bases and J by 4 bases, with 13 bases left in between. Germline lookup yields CDR1 MNHNS and CDR2 SASEGT. This CDR3 contains 15 residues. The CDR3 DNA follows: TGTGCCAGCAGTGAAAGAAGAGGAGGGCCAGATACGCAGTATTTT. It translates to CASSERRGGPDTQYF.

A few counts support this clonotype. The genes are TRBV9 and TRBJ2-1, with 13 positions matching TRBD2. The trim removed 3 bases at V and 3 bases at J, leaving 6 bases unmatched. CDR3 length: 17 amino acids. Germline CDR1 reads SGDLS; CDR2 reads YYNGEE. DNA of the CDR3: TGTGCCAGCAGCGGCGGACTAGCGGGAGCCCTCTACAATGAGCAGTTCTTC. Translating it yields CASSGGLAGALYNEQFF.

This clonotype was seen ten or more times. This sequence joins TRBV2 and TRBJ2-2; the match to TRBD2 covers 8 bases. The CDR3 consists of 18 residues. Germline-derived CDR1 and CDR2 are SNHLY and FYNNEI. V shed 10 bases and J 3 bases; nucleotides not matched to a gene: 19. CDR3 bases: TGTGCCAAAGCGGGGGTGCCAGGGCCCGATCCTTACACCGGGGAGCTGTTTTTT. Amino acid sequence: CAKAGVPGPDPYTGELFF.

The sample holds many counts of this clonotype. The chain employs TRBV30 and TRBJ1-1; D is perhaps TRBD1 (5 bases). Germline V lookup: CDR1 GTSNPN, CDR2 SVGIG (reference sequence). The CDR3 length is 13 residues. V gave up 3 bases and J gave up 3 bases, with 11 bases separating them. CDR3 sequence (DNA): TGTGCCTGGAGAGCAGGGTTCGACACTGAAGCTTTCTTT. This encodes CAWRAGFDTEAFF.